What follows is one TCR beta chain and its context. Documented treatment: oral pan-JAK inhibitor, 5-10 mg twice daily. This specimen comes from a study of CD8+ T cells in alopecia areata. Extracted from the samples, RNA was reverse transcribed into cDNA to serve as the sequencing template. The table came from immunoSEQ multiplex PCR; TCRdb's copy has only in-frame clones and leaves some out. The table has about 150,000 clones, 45% to 60% seen once. The CDR3 has 13 residues. The germline V gene encodes CDR1 SGHAT and CDR2 FQDESV (reference sequence). V lost 3 bases to trimming and J lost 3 bases, with 9 bases between them.

Sequenced here: CD8+ T cells sorted from blood, sampled at week 4, from a patient treated with tofacitinib. The TCR was taken from a human donor with alopecia areata. The chain employs TRBV11-1 and TRBJ2-7; TRBD1 is a possible D gene (6 bases). DNA of the CDR3: TGTGCCAGCAGCTTCGGACAGAGCTACGAGCAGTACTTC. It yields the protein CASSFGQSYEQYF. The full variable domain, rest sourced from reference TRBV11-1 and TRBJ2-7, is EAEVAQSPRYKITEKSQAVAFWCDPISGHATLYWYRQILGQGPELLVQFQDESVVDDSQLPKDRFSAERLKGVDSTLKIQPAELGDSAMYLCASSFGQSYEQYFGPGTRLTVT.